These T cell receptor beta chains were read from a single sample in a study of T cell changes during pregnancy in multiple sclerosis. Sequenced by immunoSEQ multiplex PCR; TCRdb stores in-frame clones only, minus some. The sample lists 56,000 or so clones; about nine tenths were seen once. This specimen was peripheral blood, taken in the first trimester of pregnancy. These TCRs come from a female donor in good health, enrolled as a control in a pregnancy study. The CDR3 runs from the conserved cysteine through the conserved F or W. Fields, in order: V gene, D gene, J gene, clone size, CDR3 DNA, CDR3 protein. The D gene is left open where the match is weak. Expanded clones are given a class, and other clones once, few, many or no size at all.

TRBV6-6	.	TRBJ1-5	.	TGTGCCAGCAATGGAGGCAGGCTCCCCGATCAGCCCCAGCATTTT	CASNGGRLPDQPQHF
TRBV6-5	.	TRBJ1-1	.	TGTGCCAGCAGCCCTCGGAGAAGCTCGAGCACTGAAGCTTTCTTT	CASSPRRSSSTEAFF
TRBV7-3	.	TRBJ2-5	.	TGTGCCAGCAGCTTGGGTGGGGGGGCCGAAAAGACCCAGTACTTC	CASSLGGGAEKTQYF
TRBV28	.	TRBJ2-7	.	TGTGCCAGCAGTTTTAAATACGAGCAGTACTTC	CASSFKYEQYF
TRBV5-1	.	TRBJ1-2	.	TGCGCCAGCAGCTTGAGCAACGTCACCCCATATGGCTACACCTTC	CASSLSNVTPYGYTF
TRBV23-1	.	TRBJ1-6	.	TGCGCCAGCAGTCAATCTCCCCCGTGCAGAAATAATTCACCCCTCCACTTT	CASSQSPPCRNNSPLHF
TRBV2	TRBD1	TRBJ1-1	.	TGTGCCAGCAGTGAACAGGGGGATGGTGAAGCTTTCTTT	CASSEQGDGEAFF
TRBV9	.	TRBJ2-3	.	TGTGCCAGCAGCCTCGGGACTTTAGGGGCCAATACGCAGTATTTT	CASSLGTLGANTQYF
TRBV20-1	.	TRBJ2-1	.	TGCAGTGCTAGTGAGGCAAATGAGCAGTTCTTC	CSASEANEQFF
TRBV5-6	.	TRBJ1-2	once	TGTGCCAGCAGGGACAGCTATGGCTACACCTTC	CASRDSYGYTF
TRBV5-5	TRBD1	TRBJ2-3	.	TGTGCCAGCAGCCCACGGACAGGCCCCACAGATACGCAGTATTTT	CASSPRTGPTDTQYF
TRBV5-1	TRBD1	TRBJ1-5	.	TGCGCCAGCAGCGCTACTCCCGGGACAGGGGGCTCGCCCCAGCATTTT	CASSATPGTGGSPQHF
TRBV5-8	TRBD2	TRBJ2-7	.	TGTGCCAGCAAGGGCGGGGGATTAACCTACGAGCAGTACTTC	CASKGGGLTYEQYF
TRBV2	.	TRBJ1-1	.	TGTGCCAGCAGTGCGGACAGCCTGAACACTGAAGCTTTCTTT	CASSADSLNTEAFF
TRBV19	TRBD2	TRBJ2-7	.	TGTGCCAGTAGTATTATCGCGGGGGGGCCCTGGGAGCAGTACTTC	CASSIIAGGPWEQYF
TRBV10-2	.	TRBJ2-7	.	TGCGCCAGCAGTGAGTGGAACACGAGGAGCCCCTACGAGCAGTACTTC	CASSEWNTRSPYEQYF